One TCR beta chain is described in this entry. Its antigen is undetermined. This entry comes from a study of beta chain features in type 1 diabetes. A single heparinised blood sample, averaging approximately 0.12 L, was obtained per donor. Overall study findings and caveats: In comparison with healthy donors, patients had naive, central memory and Treg TCRB repertoires that appeared more similar. Cells that show high TCR expression could be over-represented by cDNA sequencing.

Of the isolated RNA, all was reverse transcribed, and so the sequenced material was expressed TCRB transcripts. Libraries were prepared by immunoSEQ multiplex PCR; TCRdb keeps only in-frame clonotypes and omits some of them. The sample shows 200,000 to 250,000 clones, roughly 30% of them seen only once. Trimming stripped 1 base from V and 4 bases from J, with 11 bases between. Germline V gives CDR1 SGHAT, CDR2 FQNNGV. This CDR3 spans 14 amino acids. This clonotype originated in a man aged 30 to 39 in good health. V gene TRBV11-2 combines with J gene TRBJ2-7, with D possibly matching TRBD1 (5 bases). The material sequenced was central memory CD4+ T cells from blood. The CDR3 region is CASSLAQGPYEQYF. CDR3 in DNA: TGTGCCAGCAGCTTAGCGCAGGGCCCATACGAGCAGTACTTC.